This is a list of T cell receptor beta chains from one sample in a study of shared clonotypes between healthy human individuals. Generated by immunoSEQ multiplex PCR, the TCRdb table keeps only in-frame clones and is missing some. The sample holds 630,000 or so clones, 98% seen once. Sample: naive CD8+ T cells sorted from blood. The receptors here all came from a man younger than 45 in good health. CDR3s include the opening cysteine and the closing phenylalanine or tryptophan. Each record gives: D gene, clone size, J gene, V gene, CDR3 protein, CDR3 DNA. D genes are given only for firm matches. Clone size is stated in some rows and not others, as once, few, many or a class when expanded.

D gene: .; clone size: .; J gene: TRBJ2-7; V gene: TRBV14; CDR3 protein: CASSQEHRYYEQYF; CDR3 DNA: TGTGCCAGCAGCCAAGAACACAGGTACTACGAGCAGTACTTC
D gene: .; clone size: .; J gene: TRBJ2-7; V gene: TRBV14; CDR3 protein: CASSQYRDNAYEQYF; CDR3 DNA: TGTGCCAGCAGCCAGTACCGGGACAACGCCTACGAGCAGTACTTC
D gene: TRBD2; clone size: .; J gene: TRBJ2-3; V gene: TRBV27; CDR3 protein: CASSFGRGVGTQYF; CDR3 DNA: TGTGCCAGCAGTTTCGGGAGGGGAGTTGGTACGCAGTATTTT
D gene: .; clone size: once; J gene: TRBJ2-2; V gene: TRBV5-1; CDR3 protein: CASTPGGGELFF; CDR3 DNA: TGCGCCAGTACCCCCGGGGGCGGGGAGCTGTTTTTT
D gene: .; clone size: .; J gene: TRBJ2-5; V gene: TRBV6-5; CDR3 protein: CASSYSGNQETQYF; CDR3 DNA: TGTGCCAGCAGTTACTCAGGAAACCAAGAGACCCAGTACTTC
D gene: .; clone size: .; J gene: TRBJ2-7; V gene: TRBV5-1; CDR3 protein: CASSFNSGEQYF; CDR3 DNA: TGCGCCAGCAGCTTCAACAGCGGCGAGCAGTACTTC
D gene: TRBD2; clone size: .; J gene: TRBJ2-1; V gene: TRBV5-1; CDR3 protein: CASGGVVEQTYNEQFF; CDR3 DNA: TGCGCCAGCGGGGGGGTCGTGGAGCAGACCTACAATGAGCAGTTCTTC
D gene: .; clone size: .; J gene: TRBJ2-7; V gene: TRBV4-3; CDR3 protein: CASSQDLGFGSVGYEQYF; CDR3 DNA: TGCGCCAGCAGCCAAGATCTCGGCTTTGGGAGTGTAGGGTACGAGCAGTACTTC
D gene: TRBD1; clone size: .; J gene: TRBJ2-7; V gene: TRBV7-9; CDR3 protein: CASSYDRVIPGEQYF; CDR3 DNA: TGTGCCAGCAGCTACGACAGGGTCATTCCTGGGGAGCAGTACTTC
D gene: TRBD2; clone size: .; J gene: TRBJ2-7; V gene: TRBV15; CDR3 protein: CATSEERTSSYEQYF; CDR3 DNA: TGTGCCACCAGCGAAGAGAGGACTAGCTCCTACGAGCAGTACTTC
D gene: TRBD1; clone size: .; J gene: TRBJ2-3; V gene: TRBV11-2; CDR3 protein: CASSLAPVGTAFSTDTQYF; CDR3 DNA: TGTGCCAGCAGCTTAGCCCCTGTGGGGACAGCATTTAGCACAGATACGCAGTATTTT
D gene: .; clone size: .; J gene: TRBJ2-2; V gene: TRBV28; CDR3 protein: CASSLTGNTGELFF; CDR3 DNA: TGTGCCAGCAGTTTAACAGGGAACACCGGGGAGCTGTTTTTT
D gene: TRBD1; clone size: .; J gene: TRBJ1-1; V gene: TRBV27; CDR3 protein: CASSFSGQGAEAFF; CDR3 DNA: TGTGCCAGCAGTTTTTCCGGACAGGGGGCTGAAGCTTTCTTT
D gene: TRBD1; clone size: .; J gene: TRBJ1-5; V gene: TRBV15; CDR3 protein: CATSRQQGADQPQHF; CDR3 DNA: TGTGCCACCAGCAGACAACAGGGGGCGGATCAGCCCCAGCATTTT
D gene: .; clone size: .; J gene: TRBJ2-7; V gene: TRBV4-1; CDR3 protein: CASSQVSGASYEQYF; CDR3 DNA: TGCGCCAGCAGCCAAGTTAGCGGAGCTTCCTACGAGCAGTACTTC
D gene: TRBD2; clone size: .; J gene: TRBJ2-3; V gene: TRBV13; CDR3 protein: CASSLASGRASDTQYF; CDR3 DNA: TGTGCCAGCAGCTTAGCTAGCGGGAGGGCTTCGGATACGCAGTATTTT
D gene: TRBD2; clone size: .; J gene: TRBJ2-1; V gene: TRBV7-9; CDR3 protein: CASTPGTSGSGSYNEQFF; CDR3 DNA: TGTGCCAGCACCCCGGGGACTAGCGGGAGTGGTTCCTACAATGAGCAGTTCTTC
D gene: .; clone size: .; J gene: TRBJ2-1; V gene: TRBV28; CDR3 protein: CASTTSLPSLDEQFF; CDR3 DNA: TGTGCCAGCACCACCTCACTACCATCGTTGGATGAGCAGTTCTTC
D gene: .; clone size: .; J gene: TRBJ2-1; V gene: TRBV14; CDR3 protein: CASSQTGSGPYNEQFF; CDR3 DNA: TGTGCCAGCAGCCAAACAGGGTCGGGGCCCTACAATGAGCAGTTCTTC
D gene: TRBD2; clone size: .; J gene: TRBJ2-3; V gene: TRBV5-1; CDR3 protein: CASSPYLADMPDTQYF; CDR3 DNA: TGCGCCAGCAGCCCGTACCTAGCGGACATGCCAGATACGCAGTATTTT
D gene: .; clone size: once; J gene: TRBJ2-2; V gene: TRBV15; CDR3 protein: CATRASLGYTGELFF; CDR3 DNA: TGTGCCACCAGGGCCTCCCTTGGCTACACCGGGGAGCTGTTTTTT
D gene: .; clone size: .; J gene: TRBJ2-3; V gene: TRBV4-1; CDR3 protein: CASSQTSSTSTDTQYF; CDR3 DNA: TGCGCCAGCAGCCAAACGAGTAGTACCAGCACAGATACGCAGTATTTT
D gene: TRBD2; clone size: .; J gene: TRBJ2-3; V gene: TRBV18; CDR3 protein: CASSQPGLVADTQYF; CDR3 DNA: TGTGCCAGCTCACAACCGGGACTAGTAGCAGATACGCAGTATTTT
D gene: .; clone size: once; J gene: TRBJ2-3; V gene: TRBV9; CDR3 protein: CASSEGRPQDTQYF; CDR3 DNA: TGTGCCAGCAGCGAGGGACGGCCCCAGGATACGCAGTATTTT
D gene: .; clone size: once; J gene: TRBJ2-7; V gene: TRBV28; CDR3 protein: CASSPQVGYEQYF; CDR3 DNA: TGTGCCAGCAGTCCACAGGTCGGCTACGAGCAGTACTTC
D gene: TRBD1; clone size: .; J gene: TRBJ2-7; V gene: TRBV11-2; CDR3 protein: CASSRTGTDEQYF; CDR3 DNA: TGTGCCAGCTCCCGGACAGGGACGGACGAGCAGTACTTC
D gene: TRBD1; clone size: .; J gene: TRBJ2-7; V gene: TRBV9; CDR3 protein: CASSVGEQGAQVQTYEQYF; CDR3 DNA: TGTGCCAGCAGCGTAGGGGAACAGGGGGCGCAGGTACAAACCTACGAGCAGTACTTC
D gene: .; clone size: .; J gene: TRBJ2-3; V gene: TRBV5-6; CDR3 protein: CASSSDSDTQYF; CDR3 DNA: TGTGCCAGCAGCTCGGACTCCGATACGCAGTATTTT
D gene: .; clone size: .; J gene: TRBJ2-7; V gene: TRBV30; CDR3 protein: CAWSGESYEQYF; CDR3 DNA: TGTGCCTGGAGTGGGGAATCCTACGAGCAGTACTTC
D gene: .; clone size: .; J gene: TRBJ1-5; V gene: TRBV9; CDR3 protein: CASSVEGGTNQPQHF; CDR3 DNA: TGTGCCAGCAGCGTAGAAGGGGGAACCAATCAGCCCCAGCATTTT
D gene: TRBD1; clone size: .; J gene: TRBJ2-1; V gene: TRBV19; CDR3 protein: CASSVGQSSYNEQFF; CDR3 DNA: TGTGCCAGTAGTGTGGGACAGAGCTCCTACAATGAGCAGTTCTTC
D gene: TRBD1; clone size: .; J gene: TRBJ1-5; V gene: TRBV5-5; CDR3 protein: CASSLDRGWDQPQHF; CDR3 DNA: TGTGCCAGCAGCTTGGACAGGGGATGGGATCAGCCCCAGCATTTT
D gene: TRBD1; clone size: once; J gene: TRBJ2-1; V gene: TRBV5-4; CDR3 protein: CASSPTDRGEQFF; CDR3 DNA: TGTGCCAGCAGCCCAACAGACAGGGGTGAGCAGTTCTTC
D gene: TRBD2; clone size: .; J gene: TRBJ2-1; V gene: TRBV29-1; CDR3 protein: CSVGKIAGTSGSYNEQFF; CDR3 DNA: TGCAGCGTTGGAAAGATTGCCGGGACTAGCGGTTCCTACAATGAGCAGTTCTTC
D gene: TRBD1; clone size: .; J gene: TRBJ2-1; V gene: TRBV9; CDR3 protein: CASSPIRDRGNEQFF; CDR3 DNA: TGTGCCAGCAGCCCGATCCGGGACAGGGGTAATGAGCAGTTCTTC
D gene: .; clone size: .; J gene: TRBJ1-2; V gene: TRBV4-1; CDR3 protein: CASSHRGRGNYGYTF; CDR3 DNA: TGCGCCAGCAGCCACAGGGGCAGGGGAAACTATGGCTACACCTTC
D gene: .; clone size: .; J gene: TRBJ2-1; V gene: TRBV28; CDR3 protein: CASSTERRGVYNEQFF; CDR3 DNA: TGTGCCAGCAGTACCGAGCGGAGAGGGGTCTACAATGAGCAGTTCTTC
D gene: TRBD1; clone size: .; J gene: TRBJ1-2; V gene: TRBV7-2; CDR3 protein: CASSFGTVVYGYTF; CDR3 DNA: TGTGCCAGCAGCTTTGGGACAGTAGTGTATGGCTACACCTTC
D gene: TRBD2; clone size: .; J gene: TRBJ2-3; V gene: TRBV2; CDR3 protein: CASSPQGLARSDTQYF; CDR3 DNA: TGTGCCAGCAGTCCGCAGGGACTAGCTAGGTCAGATACGCAGTATTTT
D gene: .; clone size: few; J gene: TRBJ2-7; V gene: TRBV5-4; CDR3 protein: CASSLGGEQYF; CDR3 DNA: TGTGCCAGCAGCTTGGGGGGCGAGCAGTACTTC
D gene: TRBD1; clone size: .; J gene: TRBJ2-1; V gene: TRBV11-2; CDR3 protein: CASSSDRVSYNEQFF; CDR3 DNA: TGTGCCAGCAGCTCTGACAGGGTGTCCTACAATGAGCAGTTCTTC
D gene: TRBD2; clone size: .; J gene: TRBJ2-4; V gene: TRBV7-9; CDR3 protein: CASSLGAGEGIQYF; CDR3 DNA: TGTGCCAGCAGCTTAGGAGCGGGAGAGGGCATTCAGTACTTC
D gene: .; clone size: .; J gene: TRBJ2-1; V gene: TRBV29-1; CDR3 protein: CSVEDRDSREQFF; CDR3 DNA: TGCAGCGTTGAAGATCGGGACTCTCGTGAGCAGTTCTTC
D gene: TRBD1; clone size: .; J gene: TRBJ2-5; V gene: TRBV18; CDR3 protein: CASSPGDRVWETQYF; CDR3 DNA: TGTGCCAGCTCACCGGGGGACAGGGTGTGGGAGACCCAGTACTTC
D gene: TRBD2; clone size: once; J gene: TRBJ2-3; V gene: TRBV27; CDR3 protein: CASSVTSWELDTQYF; CDR3 DNA: TGTGCCAGCAGCGTGACTAGCTGGGAGCTGGATACGCAGTATTTT
D gene: .; clone size: .; J gene: TRBJ2-7; V gene: TRBV7-3; CDR3 protein: CASSIYSGYEQYF; CDR3 DNA: TGTGCCAGCAGCATCTACTCAGGCTACGAGCAGTACTTC
D gene: .; clone size: .; J gene: TRBJ2-7; V gene: TRBV7-9; CDR3 protein: CASSPPSRAGQTYEQYF; CDR3 DNA: TGTGCCAGCAGCCCACCCAGTAGGGCAGGGCAAACCTACGAGCAGTACTTC
D gene: .; clone size: once; J gene: TRBJ2-7; V gene: TRBV6-5; CDR3 protein: CASSRAGDDWYEQYF; CDR3 DNA: TGTGCCAGCAGTAGGGCAGGGGATGATTGGTACGAGCAGTACTTC
D gene: .; clone size: .; J gene: TRBJ2-1; V gene: TRBV9; CDR3 protein: CASSVGGNYYNEQFF; CDR3 DNA: TGTGCCAGCAGCGTAGGCGGAAACTACTACAATGAGCAGTTCTTC